Listed below are T cell receptor beta chains from one sample, sequenced in a study of beta chain features in type 1 diabetes. Using immunoSEQ multiplex PCR, the repertoire was profiled, and TCRdb retains in-frame clones only, with some absent. The sample has around 310,000 clones, 9.5% to 12% seen once. The specimen sequenced was naive CD4+ T cells from blood. The receptors were sampled from a woman younger than 45 in good health. CDR3s include the opening cysteine and the closing phenylalanine or tryptophan. D genes are given only for firm matches. Expanded clones are given a class, and other clones once, few, many or no size at all.

>TRBD2|15|few|TRBJ2-7|TRBV7-2
CASSLLGSGKNEQYF
TGTGCCAGCAGCCTCCTGGGTAGCGGGAAAAACGAGCAGTACTTC
>NA|15|few|TRBJ2-3|TRBV5-5
CASSLYLGGTDTQYF
TGTGCCAGCAGCTTGTATCTTGGCGGGACAGATACGCAGTATTTT
>TRBD1|15|few|TRBJ2-1|TRBV7-9
CASSPMGQGWDEQFF
TGTGCCAGCAGCCCAATGGGACAGGGGTGGGATGAGCAGTTCTTC
>NA|13|few|TRBJ1-2|TRBV18
CASSPGGDYGYTF
TGTGCCAGCTCACCAGGGGGGGACTATGGCTACACCTTC
>TRBD1|13|few|TRBJ1-2|TRBV25-1
CASSGRQGGGYTF
TGTGCCAGCAGTGGAAGACAGGGCGGGGGCTACACCTTC
>NA|17|NA|TRBJ1-4|TRBV7-8
CASSLNFQTPGGEKLFF
TGTGCCAGCAGCTTAAACTTCCAGACCCCAGGAGGGGAAAAACTGTTTTTT
>TRBD2|15|few|TRBJ2-3|TRBV6-5
CASRSPWGRADTQYF
TGTGCCAGCAGGTCACCTTGGGGGAGGGCAGATACGCAGTATTTT
>TRBD2|15|few|TRBJ2-7|TRBV5-4
CASSKGLAGEYEQYF
TGTGCCAGCAGCAAGGGACTAGCGGGAGAGTACGAGCAGTACTTC
>NA|10|NA|TRBJ1-2|TRBV20-1
CSAPSLGYTF
TGCAGTGCCCCCTCTCTCGGCTACACCTTC
>NA|15|few|TRBJ2-5|TRBV18
CASSPTYRGEGTQYF
TGTGCCAGCTCACCAACGTACCGCGGTGAGGGGACCCAGTACTTC
>TRBD2|15|few|TRBJ2-1|TRBV7-6
CASSHTSGNGNEQFF
TGTGCCAGCAGCCATACTAGCGGGAATGGGAATGAGCAGTTCTTC
>TRBD2|16|NA|TRBJ2-3|TRBV7-2
CASSLRPSGNTDTQYF
TGTGCCAGCAGCTTAAGGCCTAGCGGAAACACTGATACGCAGTATTTT
>NA|13|few|TRBJ2-7|TRBV29-1
CSGSGASSYEQYF
TGCAGCGGATCAGGGGCTAGCTCCTACGAGCAGTACTTC
>TRBD2|15|few|TRBJ2-1|TRBV19
CASSPLAGGPDEQFF
TGTGCCAGTAGTCCCCTAGCGGGAGGGCCAGATGAGCAGTTCTTC
>NA|14|NA|TRBJ1-1|TRBV30
CAWSLLEVTLEAFF
TGTGCCTGGAGTTTGTTGGAGGTGACCCTTGAAGCTTTCTTT
>NA|16|NA|TRBJ2-7|TRBV6-5
CASSYSVIGAVYEQYF
TGTGCCAGCAGTTACTCGGTGATTGGGGCGGTGTACGAGCAGTACTTC
>TRBD2|16|few|TRBJ2-2|TRBV18
CASSPQAGEVTGELFF
TGTGCCAGCTCACCACAAGCGGGAGAAGTTACCGGGGAGCTGTTTTTT
>NA|14|few|TRBJ2-7|TRBV28
CASSLSGVVYEQYF
TGTGCCAGCAGTTTATCAGGGGTAGTCTACGAGCAGTACTTC
>NA|14|few|TRBJ2-1|TRBV29-1
CSVAPRPELYEQFF
TGCAGCGTTGCTCCCCGCCCCGAACTGTATGAGCAGTTCTTC
>NA|13|few|TRBJ2-1|TRBV4-3
CASSQDARNEQFF
TGCGCCAGCAGCCAAGATGCGCGGAATGAGCAGTTCTTC
>TRBD1|14|few|TRBJ2-5|TRBV28
CASSSGGRQETQYF
TGTGCCAGCAGCTCAGGGGGCAGGCAAGAGACCCAGTACTTC
>TRBD2|16|NA|TRBJ2-7|TRBV5-4
CASSLGTSGISYEQYF
TGTGCCAGCAGCTTGGGGACTAGCGGGATCTCCTACGAGCAGTACTTC
>TRBD1|12|NA|TRBJ2-3|TRBV28
CASSSDRDTQYF
TGTGCCAGCAGTTCGGACAGGGATACGCAGTATTTT
>NA|14|few|TRBJ2-2|TRBV7-2
CASSPSRVAGELFF
TGTGCCAGCAGCCCATCCCGGGTTGCCGGGGAGCTGTTTTTT
>NA|14|NA|TRBJ2-3|TRBV5-4
CASSLVGSTDTQYF
TGTGCCAGCAGCTTAGTCGGGAGCACAGATACGCAGTATTTT
>TRBD2|17|NA|TRBJ2-1|TRBV14
CASSPSLGLAAYNEQFF
TGTGCCAGCAGCCCGTCTCTGGGGCTAGCGGCATACAATGAGCAGTTCTTC
>NA|14|NA|TRBJ1-1|TRBV18
CASSPVRRDTEAFF
TGTGCCAGCTCACCGGTCCGTCGGGACACTGAAGCTTTCTTT
>TRBD1|14|NA|TRBJ1-5|TRBV29-1
CSVFEGAGNQPQHF
TGCAGCGTTTTCGAGGGGGCTGGCAATCAGCCCCAGCATTTT
>TRBD2|19|few|TRBJ2-3|TRBV18
CASSPISPTSGRRADTQYF
TGTGCCAGCTCACCAATCTCCCCGACTAGCGGGAGGCGGGCAGATACGCAGTATTTT
>NA|18|NA|TRBJ2-2|TRBV5-1
CASSADLRLVSNTGELFF
TGCGCCAGCAGCGCCGACCTTAGACTAGTGTCGAACACCGGGGAGCTGTTTTTT
>TRBD2|18|few|TRBJ2-7|TRBV30
CAWKSRGLAGRDPYEQYF
TGTGCCTGGAAGAGTAGGGGACTAGCGGGAAGGGATCCCTACGAGCAGTACTTC
>TRBD1|13|NA|TRBJ2-7|TRBV10-3
CAISRDRVYEQYF
TGTGCCATCAGCCGGGACAGAGTTTACGAGCAGTACTTC
>NA|13|NA|TRBJ2-5|TRBV7-2
CASSFLFGETQYF
TGTGCCAGCAGCTTCTTGTTCGGAGAGACCCAGTACTTC
>NA|12|few|TRBJ1-5|TRBV21-1
CASSGLYQPQHF
TGTGCCAGCAGCGGCCTCTATCAGCCCCAGCATTTT
>NA|14|NA|TRBJ2-7|TRBV6-6
CASETRDLRREQYF
TGTGCCAGCGAAACCCGGGACTTGCGTCGCGAGCAGTACTTC
>NA|16|few|TRBJ1-5|TRBV30
CAWEEAAGPYNQPQHF
TGTGCCTGGGAGGAGGCCGCTGGCCCTTACAATCAGCCCCAGCATTTT
>TRBD1|15|NA|TRBJ1-4|TRBV2
CASRGQGQQWEKLFF
TGTGCCAGCAGGGGACAGGGGCAGCAGTGGGAAAAACTGTTTTTT
>TRBD1|17|NA|TRBJ2-3|TRBV5-6
CASSLGRRGRIADTQYF
TGTGCCAGCAGCTTGGGGCGCAGGGGGCGTATCGCAGATACGCAGTATTTT
>NA|11|few|TRBJ2-7|TRBV10-3
CSRRGGHEQYF
TGTTCCCGCAGGGGCGGCCACGAGCAGTACTTC
>TRBD1|13|NA|TRBJ2-1|TRBV11-2
CASSPSGTAEQFF
TGTGCCAGCAGCCCGTCCGGGACAGCTGAGCAGTTCTTC
>TRBD2|16|few|TRBJ2-7|TRBV7-2
CASSLALAGVIYEQYF
TGTGCCAGCAGCTTAGCACTAGCGGGAGTGATCTACGAGCAGTACTTC
>NA|15|NA|TRBJ1-5|TRBV18
CASSPSTRGNQPQHF
TGTGCCAGCTCGCCGTCTACGCGGGGCAATCAGCCCCAGCATTTT
>TRBD2|14|few|TRBJ2-7|TRBV29-1
CSVPRAGPPYEQYF
TGCAGCGTTCCCCGAGCGGGACCCCCCTACGAGCAGTACTTC
>NA|13|few|TRBJ1-1|TRBV27
CASSRPGNTEAFF
TGTGCCAGCAGCCGACCGGGGAACACTGAAGCTTTCTTT
>TRBD1|14|NA|TRBJ2-7|TRBV18
CASSPGQGSYEQYF
TGTGCCAGCTCACCCGGACAGGGCTCCTACGAGCAGTACTTC
>NA|17|NA|TRBJ2-5|TRBV27
CASSTRGVSGRSETQYF
TGTGCCAGCAGTACCCGCGGGGTGAGCGGACGCTCGGAGACCCAGTACTTC
>NA|13|NA|TRBJ2-7|TRBV19
CASSSTSPSEQYF
TGTGCCAGTAGTTCCACGTCCCCGAGCGAGCAGTACTTC
>TRBD2|16|NA|TRBJ2-5|TRBV29-1
CSVDHRLAGIQETQYF
TGCAGCGTTGATCACCGACTAGCGGGGATACAAGAGACCCAGTACTTC
>TRBD2|13|NA|TRBJ2-2|TRBV28
CASRSGSGGELFF
TGTGCCAGCAGGAGCGGGAGTGGCGGGGAGCTGTTTTTT
>NA|13|few|TRBJ1-5|TRBV14
CASSRASNQPQHF
TGTGCCAGCAGCCGGGCTAGCAATCAGCCCCAGCATTTT
>NA|16|NA|TRBJ2-1|TRBV21-1
CASSKCPRTGDRWQFF
TGTGCCAGCAGCAAATGTCCCAGGACAGGGGATAGGTGGCAGTTCTTC